This T cell receptor (beta chain) was found in a study of T cell changes during pregnancy in multiple sclerosis. Germline V lookup: CDR1 ENHRY, CDR2 SYGVKD. V was cut by 6 bases and J by 2 bases, with 8 bases left in between. The CDR3 covers 13 residues. Using immunoSEQ multiplex PCR, the repertoire was profiled, and TCRdb retains in-frame clones only, with some absent. The table lists about 74,000 clones, about 88% of them singletons. This clonotype originated in a female donor with multiple sclerosis, enrolled in a pregnancy study. The sample consisted of peripheral blood, taken before pregnancy. The chain uses TRBV10-3 and TRBJ1-3; perhaps TRBD1 as D (6 bases). The CDR3 nucleotides read TGTGCCATCAGACAGGGCCCTGGAAACACCATATATTTT. Protein sequence: CAIRQGPGNTIYF.